This TCR beta chain appears in the sequencing data of a study of tumor and adjacent non-tumor tissue in lung cancer (dated by TCRdb to the late 2010s). Context from the whole study: The cohort included about a dozen adenocarcinoma, a couple of squamous cell carcinoma and 1 small cell lung cancer patients. TCRbeta CDR3 sequencing was performed on around 30 paired specimens, with one tumor sample and one normal lung sample collected per patient. Using bulk TCRbeta repertoires from some 14 lung cancer patients, the study set lung tumor tissue side by side with matched distant non-tumor lung tissue. Ages among the roughly 15 patients ranged from roughly 30 to 85 years, there were 10 men and 5 women, and disease was at TNM stage I to III. Sequencing generated a total of more than 100 million productive TCRbeta reads, averaging around 4 million reads per sample.

Bulk unsorted tissue served as the source for RNA extraction, and RNA quality was assessed using a NanoDrop ND-1000 and an Agilent 2100. All donors had newly diagnosed lung cancer, had not received prior chemotherapy, and were admitted for thoracic surgery in China between August and November 2014. Anyone who had undergone radiotherapy or chemotherapy before, or who had another cancer at the same time, was left out of the study. Surgical tissue pieces of about 1-2.1 cm3 were preserved in RNAlater solution and were kept at -80 degrees C until use. The germline V and J ends show losses of 7 bases and 1 base respectively, and no gene match explains 6 bases of the junction. Counted from cysteine to phenylalanine, this CDR3 has 15 amino acids. Only the CDR3 portion is preserved as DNA: 45 bases, with reading frame beginning at the first base. CDR1 and CDR2 are read off the germline V gene as SGHTA and FQGNSA.

The library was built by means of multiplex PCR. Sequencing was carried out with an Illumina HiSeq 2500. Following protocols modified from ARM-PCR, the researchers constructed TCRbeta libraries through three rounds of nested PCR with primers (Table S4). PCR products of 200-500 bp were gel-excised and purified with the QIAquick gel extraction kit before sequencing. As for how the authors treated the data: Reads were cleaned using Trimmomatic, were merged into complete CDR3 sequences using FLASH, and were assigned to V(D)J germline segments using MiTCR. VDJtools was used to compute clonal diversity as the inverse Simpson's index. A read counted as productive if the sequence was in-frame and lacked a premature stop codon. Clones were called with MiXCR by TCRdb after fastp trimmed the public reads at Q25, and only in-frame beta chains were retained. Entries that share a CDR3 protein sequence are merged under the most common genes and DNA. The V and J calls and clone size are TCRdb's, not the authors'. The sample includes 70,000 or so distinct CDR3 sequences, with 60% observed a single time. Around 21% of the sample is in the top ten clones.

Remarks on this clonotype: This clone's antigen is unknown. Per-nucleotide qualities are absent, and no much larger clonotype sits a single base away.

The study at large found these results: TCR diversity was significantly higher in younger patients, and greater tumor TCR diversity was associated with shorter overall survival and shorter disease-free survival. The top 100 clones accounted for a significantly larger cumulative portion of the repertoire in normal lung than in tumor tissue. Peripheral blood was not sequenced, so blood TCRbeta repertoires were not examined in the lung cancer patients of the study. The sequencing platform is not named in the methods, and unique molecular identifiers are not mentioned. Significantly higher TCR diversity (inverse Simpson) was observed in tumor tissue than in normal lung tissue (around 450 vs 160, P = 0.0075, Mann-Whitney U test). Only roughly 16 patients were in the cohort, and the authors stated that larger samples and more detailed clinical data are needed.

The rearrangement joined TRBV7-2 to TRBJ2-3, with 9 bases in between that match TRBD2. The TCR was taken from a man in his fifties with non-small cell lung cancer. Sequencing was carried out using lung tumor tissue. The bases are TGTGCCAGCATGACGCGGGAGGGCCGCACAGATACGCAGTATTTT. Translated, this gives CASMTREGRTDTQYF. The full variable domain, completed from the reference TRBV7-2 and TRBJ2-3 proteins outside the CDR3, reads GAGVSQSPSNKVTEKGKDVELRCDPISGHTALYWYRQSLGQGLEFLIYFQGNSAPDKSGLPSDRFSAERTGGSVSTLTIQRTQQEDSAVYLCASMTREGRTDTQYFGPGTRLTVL.